This T cell receptor beta chain was sequenced for a study of CD8 T cells in Susac syndrome. Random hexamers were used to reverse transcribe roughly 0.5 to 1 ug of RNA. MiXCR, run by TCRdb on the immunoSEQ multiplex PCR reads, gives a single entry per CDR3 protein. The profile shows about 140,000 distinct CDR3 sequences, 95% of them singletons. Germline-derived CDR1 and CDR2 are MNHEY and SMNVEV (reference sequence). This CDR3 comprises 15 residues. Trimming removed 3 bases from V and 1 base from J, with 13 bases in between. The chain links TRBV27 to TRBJ2-7; D is unresolved. This receptor was identified in a human donor with Susac syndrome. Sequencing input: CD8+ T cells from PBMCs. The CDR3 loop reads CASSFGRASSYEQYF. In DNA form, the CDR3 reads TGTGCCAGCAGTTTCGGCCGGGCAAGTTCCTACGAGCAGTACTTC.